This T cell receptor (beta chain) was captured by sequencing in a study of T cells in Graves' hyperthyroidism and ophthalmopathy. At the level of the study: Peripheral blood was acquired at first diagnosis, ahead of any therapy whatsoever.

V lost 1 base to trimming and J lost 4 bases, with 13 bases between them. The germline gives CDR1 MGHRA, CDR2 YSYEKL. The CDR3 is made up of 15 amino acids. TCR beta CDR3 regions were amplified from RNA. First-round RT-PCR of the TCR CDR3 relied on the HTBI primer set. TCRdb reanalysed the multiplex PCR reads using MiXCR and keeps one entry per CDR3 protein. The repertoire includes some 400,000 distinct CDR3 sequences, 13% of them detected once, and around 20% sits in the top ten. The sequencing input was blood. V gene TRBV4-1 combines with J gene TRBJ1-1; D is possibly TRBD1 (6 bases). The receptor was derived from a man between 25 and 39 years old with Graves' hyperthyroidism that later progressed to Graves' ophthalmopathy. The CDR3 sequence is CASSQVQGGSTEAFF. The CDR3 region has the DNA TGCGCCAGCAGCCAAGTACAGGGAGGGAGCACTGAAGCTTTCTTT.